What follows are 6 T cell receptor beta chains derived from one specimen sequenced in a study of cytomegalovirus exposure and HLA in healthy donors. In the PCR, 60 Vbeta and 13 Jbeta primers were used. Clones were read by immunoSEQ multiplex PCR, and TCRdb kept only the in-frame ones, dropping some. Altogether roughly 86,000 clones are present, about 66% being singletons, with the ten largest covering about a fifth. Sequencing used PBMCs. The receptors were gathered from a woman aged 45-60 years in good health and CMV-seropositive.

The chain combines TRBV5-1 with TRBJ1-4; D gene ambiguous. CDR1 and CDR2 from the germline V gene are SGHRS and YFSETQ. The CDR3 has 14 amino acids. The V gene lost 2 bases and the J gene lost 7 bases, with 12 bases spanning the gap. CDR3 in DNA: TGCGCCAGCAGCTTTCAGGAAGCGGGTGAAAAACTGTTTTTT. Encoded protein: CASSFQEAGEKLFF. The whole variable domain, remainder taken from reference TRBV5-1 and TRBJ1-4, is KAGVTQTPRYLIKTRGQQVTLSCSPISGHRSVSWYQQTPGQGLQFLFEYFSETQRNKGNFPGRFSGRQFSNSRSEMNVSTLELGDSALYLCASSFQEAGEKLFFGSGTQLSVL.

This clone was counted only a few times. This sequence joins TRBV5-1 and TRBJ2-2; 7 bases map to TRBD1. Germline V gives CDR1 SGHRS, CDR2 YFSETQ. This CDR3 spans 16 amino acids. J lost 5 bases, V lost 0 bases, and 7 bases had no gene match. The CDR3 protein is CASSLGRRGWTGELFF. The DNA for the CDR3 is TGCGCCAGCAGCTTGGGTCGCAGGGGGTGGACCGGGGAGCTGTTTTTT.

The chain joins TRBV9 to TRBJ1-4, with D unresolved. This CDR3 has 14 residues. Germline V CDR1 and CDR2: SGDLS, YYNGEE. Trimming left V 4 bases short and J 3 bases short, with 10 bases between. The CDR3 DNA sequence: TGTGCCAGCAGCCACGGGGAGCCTAATGAAAAACTGTTTTTT. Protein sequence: CASSHGEPNEKLFF.

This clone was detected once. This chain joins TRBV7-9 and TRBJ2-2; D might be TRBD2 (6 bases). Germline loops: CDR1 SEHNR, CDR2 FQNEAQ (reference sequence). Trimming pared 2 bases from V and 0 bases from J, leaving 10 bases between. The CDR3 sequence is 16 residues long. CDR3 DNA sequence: TGTGCCAGCAGCTTACGGGACTTCGCGAACACCGGGGAGCTGTTTTTT. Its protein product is CASSLRDFANTGELFF.

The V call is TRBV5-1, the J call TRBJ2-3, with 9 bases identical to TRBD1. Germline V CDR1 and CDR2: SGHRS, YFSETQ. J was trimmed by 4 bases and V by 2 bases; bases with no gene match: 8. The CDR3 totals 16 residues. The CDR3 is CASSLGPGQGADTQYF. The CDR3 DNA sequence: TGCGCCAGCAGCTTAGGGCCGGGACAGGGCGCAGATACGCAGTATTTT.

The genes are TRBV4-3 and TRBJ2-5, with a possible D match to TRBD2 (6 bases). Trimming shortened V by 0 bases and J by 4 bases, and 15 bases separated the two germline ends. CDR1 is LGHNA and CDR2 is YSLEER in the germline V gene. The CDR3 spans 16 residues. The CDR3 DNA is TGCGCCAGCAGCCAAGATGTCGTCGGTAGCGGAGAGACCCAGTACTTC. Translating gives CASSQDVVGSGETQYF.